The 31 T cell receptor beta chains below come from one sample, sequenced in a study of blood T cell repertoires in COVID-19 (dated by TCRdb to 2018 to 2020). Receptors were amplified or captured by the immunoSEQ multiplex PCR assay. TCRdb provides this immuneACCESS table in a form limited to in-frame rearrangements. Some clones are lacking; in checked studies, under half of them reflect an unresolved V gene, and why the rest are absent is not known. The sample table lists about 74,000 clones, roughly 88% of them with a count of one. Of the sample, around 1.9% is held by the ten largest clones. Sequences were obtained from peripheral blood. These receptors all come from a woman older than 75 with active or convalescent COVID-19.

The CDR3 here is CASSGQGPLTTDTQYF. CDR3 bases: TGTGCCAGCAGCGGACAGGGCCCATTAACCACAGATACGCAGTATTTT. The J gene is TRBJ2-3, the V gene TRBV7-2, with TRBD1 identical over 8 bases. Germline V gene sequence: CDR1 SGHTA, CDR2 FQGNSA. The CDR3 is 16 residues long. The trim removed 5 bases at V and 2 bases at J, leaving 9 bases unmatched.

The CDR3 DNA is TGTGCCAGCAACCGGAGAAGCGAGACCCAGTACTTC. Protein sequence: CASNRRSETQYF. The chain combines TRBV2 with TRBJ2-5; D unclear. In germline, CDR1 is SNHLY, CDR2 FYNNEI. This CDR3 spans 12 amino acids. Deletions cut 7 bases from V and 5 bases from J, with 11 bases between.

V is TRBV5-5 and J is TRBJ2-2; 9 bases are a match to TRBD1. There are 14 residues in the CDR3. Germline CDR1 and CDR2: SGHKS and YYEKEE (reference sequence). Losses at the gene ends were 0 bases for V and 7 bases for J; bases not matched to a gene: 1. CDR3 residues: CASSLGQGVGELFF. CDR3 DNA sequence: TGTGCCAGCAGCTTGGGACAGGGGGTCGGGGAGCTGTTTTTT. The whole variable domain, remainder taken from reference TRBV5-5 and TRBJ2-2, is DAGVTQSPTHLIKTRGQQVTLRCSPISGHKSVSWYQQVLGQGPQFIFQYYEKEERGRGNFPDRFSARQFPNYSSELNVNALLLGDSALYLCASSLGQGVGELFFGEGSRLTVL.

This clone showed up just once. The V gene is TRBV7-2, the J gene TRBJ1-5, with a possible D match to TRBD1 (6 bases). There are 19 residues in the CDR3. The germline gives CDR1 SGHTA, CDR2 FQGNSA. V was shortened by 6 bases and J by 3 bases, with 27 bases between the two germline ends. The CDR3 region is CASRFGAAGEGYVNQPQHF. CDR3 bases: TGTGCCAGCAGGTTCGGGGCGGCAGGGGAAGGGTATGTCAATCAGCCCCAGCATTTT.

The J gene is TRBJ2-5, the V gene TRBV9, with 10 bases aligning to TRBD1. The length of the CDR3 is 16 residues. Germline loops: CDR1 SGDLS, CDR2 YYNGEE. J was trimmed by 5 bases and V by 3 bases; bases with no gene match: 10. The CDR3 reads CASSGPGTGVGETQYF. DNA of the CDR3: TGTGCCAGCAGCGGACCCGGGACAGGGGTGGGGGAGACCCAGTACTTC.

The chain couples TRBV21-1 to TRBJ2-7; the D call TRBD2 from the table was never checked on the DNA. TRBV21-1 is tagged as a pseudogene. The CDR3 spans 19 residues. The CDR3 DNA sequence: TGTGCCAGCAGCAAAGGAGCGAAGGGAAGCGGGAGCGCCTCCTACGAGCAGTACTTC. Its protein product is CASSKGAKGSGSASYEQYF.

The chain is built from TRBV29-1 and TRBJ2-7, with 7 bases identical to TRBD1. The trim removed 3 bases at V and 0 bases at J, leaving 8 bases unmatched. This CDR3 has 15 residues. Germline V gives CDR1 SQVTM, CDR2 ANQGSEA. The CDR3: CSVDNRDSISYEQYF. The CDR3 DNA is TGCAGCGTTGATAATAGGGACAGTATCTCCTACGAGCAGTACTTC.

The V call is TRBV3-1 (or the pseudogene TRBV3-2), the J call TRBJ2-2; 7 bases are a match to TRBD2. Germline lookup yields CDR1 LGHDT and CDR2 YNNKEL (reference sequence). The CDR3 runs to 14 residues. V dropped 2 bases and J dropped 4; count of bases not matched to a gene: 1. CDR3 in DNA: TGTGCCAGCAGCCAACCGGGGGGCACCGGGGAGCTGTTTTTT. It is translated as CASSQPGGTGELFF.

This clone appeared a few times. The CDR3 sequence: CASSLGQGSNTEAFF. CDR3 in DNA: TGTGCCAGCAGCTTAGGGCAGGGCTCGAACACTGAAGCTTTCTTT. This sequence joins TRBV11-2 and TRBJ1-1; D is possibly TRBD1 (5 bases). The CDR3 extends over 15 amino acids. The ends were cut back, 1 base at V and 1 base at J, with 10 bases in the middle. Germline V CDR1 and CDR2: SGHAT, FQNNGV.

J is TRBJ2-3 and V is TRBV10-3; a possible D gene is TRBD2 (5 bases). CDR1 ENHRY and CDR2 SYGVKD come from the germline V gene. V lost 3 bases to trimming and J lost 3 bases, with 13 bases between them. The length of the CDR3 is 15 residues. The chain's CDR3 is CAISDSRGWTDTQYF. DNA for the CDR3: TGTGCCATCAGTGATTCCCGGGGATGGACAGATACGCAGTATTTT.

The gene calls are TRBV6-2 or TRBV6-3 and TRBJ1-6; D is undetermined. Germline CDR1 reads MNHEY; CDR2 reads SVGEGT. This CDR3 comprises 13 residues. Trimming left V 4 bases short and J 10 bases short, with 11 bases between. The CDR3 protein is CASSFREKSPLHF. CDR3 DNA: TGTGCCAGCAGTTTCCGGGAAAAATCACCCCTCCACTTT.

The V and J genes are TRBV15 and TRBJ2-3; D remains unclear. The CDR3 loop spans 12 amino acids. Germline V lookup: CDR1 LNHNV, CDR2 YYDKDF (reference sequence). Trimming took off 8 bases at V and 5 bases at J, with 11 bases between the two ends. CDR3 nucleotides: TGTGCCACCTCGGGTCGGGTAGATACGCAGTATTTT. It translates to CATSGRVDTQYF.

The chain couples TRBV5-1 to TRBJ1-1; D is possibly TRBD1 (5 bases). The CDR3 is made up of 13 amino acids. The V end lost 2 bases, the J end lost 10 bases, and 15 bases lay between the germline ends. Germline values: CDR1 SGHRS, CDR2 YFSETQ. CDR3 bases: TGCGCCAGCAGCTTAAGATCAGGGAGGACAGCTTTCTTT. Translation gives CASSLRSGRTAFF.

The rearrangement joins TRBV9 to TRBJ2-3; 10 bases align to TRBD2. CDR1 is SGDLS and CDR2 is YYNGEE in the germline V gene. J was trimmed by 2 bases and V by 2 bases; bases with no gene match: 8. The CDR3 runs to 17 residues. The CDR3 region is CASSVGPSGRLTDTQYF. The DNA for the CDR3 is TGTGCCAGCAGCGTTGGGCCTAGCGGGAGACTCACAGATACGCAGTATTTT.

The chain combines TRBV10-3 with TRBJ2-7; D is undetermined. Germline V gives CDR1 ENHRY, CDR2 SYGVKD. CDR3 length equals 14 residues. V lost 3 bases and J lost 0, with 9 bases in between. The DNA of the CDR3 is TGTGCCATCAGTGAACTCGGTCGCTCCTACGAGCAGTACTTC. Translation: CAISELGRSYEQYF.

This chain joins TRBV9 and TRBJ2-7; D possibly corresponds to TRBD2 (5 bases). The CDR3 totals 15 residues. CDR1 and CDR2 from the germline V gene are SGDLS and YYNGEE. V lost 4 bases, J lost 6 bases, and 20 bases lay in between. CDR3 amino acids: CASSSSEGVTREQYF. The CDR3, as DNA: TGTGCCAGCAGCTCTAGTGAGGGAGTTACCCGCGAGCAGTACTTC.

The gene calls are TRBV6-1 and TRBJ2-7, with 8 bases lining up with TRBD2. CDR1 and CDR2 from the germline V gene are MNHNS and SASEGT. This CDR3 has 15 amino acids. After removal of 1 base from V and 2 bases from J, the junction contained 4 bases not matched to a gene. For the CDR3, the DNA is TGTGCCAGCAGTGAAGGGGTAGCGGGGACCTACGAGCAGTACTTC. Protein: CASSEGVAGTYEQYF.

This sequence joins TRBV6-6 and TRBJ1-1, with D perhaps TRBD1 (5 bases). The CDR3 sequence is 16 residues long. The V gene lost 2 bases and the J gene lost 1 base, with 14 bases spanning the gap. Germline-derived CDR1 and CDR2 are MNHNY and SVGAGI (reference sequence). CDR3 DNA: TGTGCCAGCAGTTACCCAGGTTGGGGGGGGAACACTGAAGCTTTCTTT. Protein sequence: CASSYPGWGGNTEAFF.

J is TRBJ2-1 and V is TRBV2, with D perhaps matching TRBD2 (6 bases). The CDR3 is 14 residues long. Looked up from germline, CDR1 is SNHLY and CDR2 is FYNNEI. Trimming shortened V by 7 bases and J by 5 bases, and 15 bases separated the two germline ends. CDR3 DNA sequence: TGTGCCAGCATCAGGGACTGGGGCGACAATGAGCAGTTCTTC. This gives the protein CASIRDWGDNEQFF.

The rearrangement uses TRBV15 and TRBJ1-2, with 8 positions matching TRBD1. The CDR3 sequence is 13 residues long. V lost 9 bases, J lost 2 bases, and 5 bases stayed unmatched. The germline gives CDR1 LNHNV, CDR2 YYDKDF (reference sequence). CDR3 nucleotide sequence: TGTGCCACGCAGGACAGGGTGAACTATGGCTACACCTTC. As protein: CATQDRVNYGYTF.

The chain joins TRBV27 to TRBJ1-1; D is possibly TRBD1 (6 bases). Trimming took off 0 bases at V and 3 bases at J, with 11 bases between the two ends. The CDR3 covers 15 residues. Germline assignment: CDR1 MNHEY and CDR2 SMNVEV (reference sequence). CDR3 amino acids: CASSLSYREYTEAFF. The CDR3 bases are TGTGCCAGCAGTTTATCCTACAGGGAGTACACTGAAGCTTTCTTT.

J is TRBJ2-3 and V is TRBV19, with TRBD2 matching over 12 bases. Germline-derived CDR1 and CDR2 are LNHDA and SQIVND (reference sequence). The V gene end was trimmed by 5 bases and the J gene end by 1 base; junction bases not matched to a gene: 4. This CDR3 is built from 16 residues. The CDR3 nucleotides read TGTGCCAGTAGTCCCCGACTAGCGGGGGGCACAGATACGCAGTATTTT. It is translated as CASSPRLAGGTDTQYF.

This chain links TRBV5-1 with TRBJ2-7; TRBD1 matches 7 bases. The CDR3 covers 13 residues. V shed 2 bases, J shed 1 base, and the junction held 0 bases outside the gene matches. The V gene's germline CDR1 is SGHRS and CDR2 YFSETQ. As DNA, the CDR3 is TGCGCCAGCAGCTTACAGGGGTCCTACGAGCAGTACTTC. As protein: CASSLQGSYEQYF. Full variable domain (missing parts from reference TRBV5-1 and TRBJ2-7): KAGVTQTPRYLIKTRGQQVTLSCSPISGHRSVSWYQQTPGQGLQFLFEYFSETQRNKGNFPGRFSGRQFSNSRSEMNVSTLELGDSALYLCASSLQGSYEQYFGPGTRLTVT.

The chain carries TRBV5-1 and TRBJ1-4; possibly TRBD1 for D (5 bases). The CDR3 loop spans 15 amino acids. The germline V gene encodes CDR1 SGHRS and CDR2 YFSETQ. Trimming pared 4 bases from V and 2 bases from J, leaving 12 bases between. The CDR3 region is CASSPGGNTNEKLFF. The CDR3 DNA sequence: TGCGCCAGCAGCCCGGGGGGAAACACTAATGAAAAACTGTTTTTT.

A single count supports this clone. The CDR3 region is CASTPSGTGEYGYTF. CDR3 nucleotide sequence: TGTGCCAGCACCCCGTCAGGGACAGGGGAATATGGCTACACCTTC. The V call is TRBV7-9, the J call TRBJ1-2; the match to TRBD1 covers 10 bases. After removal of 7 bases from V and 5 bases from J, the junction contained 10 bases not matched to a gene. In germline, CDR1 is SEHNR, CDR2 FQNEAQ (reference sequence). The CDR3 contains 15 residues.

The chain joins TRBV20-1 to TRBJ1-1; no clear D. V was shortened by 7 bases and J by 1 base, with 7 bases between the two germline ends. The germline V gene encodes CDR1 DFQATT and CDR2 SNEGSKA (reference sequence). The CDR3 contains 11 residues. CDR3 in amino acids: CSVGGNTEAFF. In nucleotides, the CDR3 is TGCAGTGTCGGAGGGAACACTGAAGCTTTCTTT.

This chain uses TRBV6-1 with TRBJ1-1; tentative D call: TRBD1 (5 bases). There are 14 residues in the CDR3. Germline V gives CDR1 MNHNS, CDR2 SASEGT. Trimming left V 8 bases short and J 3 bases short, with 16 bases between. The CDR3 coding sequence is TGTGCCAGCGAATACAGAGGAGGGGACACTGAAGCTTTCTTT. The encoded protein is CASEYRGGDTEAFF.

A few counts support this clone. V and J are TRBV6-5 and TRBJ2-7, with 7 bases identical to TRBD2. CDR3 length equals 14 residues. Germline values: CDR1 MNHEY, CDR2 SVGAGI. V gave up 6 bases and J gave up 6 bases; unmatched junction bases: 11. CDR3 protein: CASRGRTSPVEQYF. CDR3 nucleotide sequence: TGTGCCAGCAGAGGCCGGACTAGTCCCGTCGAGCAGTACTTC.

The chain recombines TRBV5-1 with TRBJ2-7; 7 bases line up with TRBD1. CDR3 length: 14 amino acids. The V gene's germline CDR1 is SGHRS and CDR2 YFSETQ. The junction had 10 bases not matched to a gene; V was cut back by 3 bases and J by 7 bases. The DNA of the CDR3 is TGCGCCAGCAGCTCCCTTACAGGGGCAAGAGAGCAGTACTTC. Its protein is CASSSLTGAREQYF.

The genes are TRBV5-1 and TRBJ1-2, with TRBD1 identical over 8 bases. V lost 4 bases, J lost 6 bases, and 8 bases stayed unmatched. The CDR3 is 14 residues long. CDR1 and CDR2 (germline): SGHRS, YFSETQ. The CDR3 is CASSNPDRVDGYTF. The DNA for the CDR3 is TGCGCCAGCAGCAACCCGGACAGGGTCGATGGCTACACCTTC.

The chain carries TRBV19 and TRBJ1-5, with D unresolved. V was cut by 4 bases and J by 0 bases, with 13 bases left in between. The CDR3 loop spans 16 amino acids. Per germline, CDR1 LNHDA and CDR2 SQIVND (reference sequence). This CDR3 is CASSTSTRYSNQPQHF. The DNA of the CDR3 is TGTGCCAGTAGTACCTCGACAAGATATAGCAATCAGCCCCAGCATTTT.